This T cell receptor beta chain was documented in a study of T cells expressing NK-cell markers. This CDR3 has 14 amino acids. Germline V gene data show CDR1 as MNHEY and CDR2 as SMNVEV (reference sequence). TCRdb re-called the 5' RACE reads; one entry per CDR3 protein, DNA not given. The listing records roughly 390,000 distinct CDR3 sequences. What was sequenced was blood T cells: a sorted CD56 or NKG2C T cell subset, CD4+ or CD8+ T cells, or bulk PBMC T cells (not recorded which). The chain recombines TRBV27 with TRBJ1-2; TCRdb names TRBD1, which stays unverified in the absence of DNA. The source of this sequence is a woman in her forties or fifties in good health. The CDR3 loop is CASSLSSDREGYTF.